Listed below are T cell receptor beta chains from one sample, sequenced in a study of long-term antiretroviral therapy in people with HIV. Measured with immunoSEQ multiplex PCR; TCRdb has only the in-frame clones, and not every one. The data contain about 40,000 clones, roughly 80% of them singletons. The starting material was unsorted PBMCs, obtained 1 year after starting antiretroviral therapy. The receptors shown here come from a man between 18 and 35 years old with HIV. The CDR3 runs from the conserved cysteine through the conserved F or W. The order of the fields is J gene, V gene, D gene, clone size, CDR3 protein, CDR3 DNA. D genes are given only for firm matches. Size is omitted from some rows. Given values are once, few, many or a class for expanded clones.

j_call: TRBJ2-1
v_call: TRBV19
d_call: NA
clone_size: NA
cdr3_aa: CASSNQGNEQFF
cdr3_nt: TGTGCCAGTAGTAACCAGGGTAATGAGCAGTTCTTC

j_call: TRBJ2-3
v_call: TRBV9
d_call: NA
clone_size: NA
cdr3_aa: CASSVGQTSRPLTDTQYF
cdr3_nt: TGTGCCAGCAGCGTAGGACAGACGAGCCGGCCTCTCACAGATACGCAGTATTTT

j_call: TRBJ1-1
v_call: TRBV7-2
d_call: NA
clone_size: NA
cdr3_aa: CASSLTLTEAFF
cdr3_nt: TGTGCCAGCAGCTTAACCCTCACTGAAGCTTTCTTT

j_call: TRBJ2-1
v_call: TRBV19
d_call: TRBD2
clone_size: NA
cdr3_aa: CASSPPGLAYNEQFF
cdr3_nt: TGTGCCAGTAGTCCTCCGGGACTAGCCTACAATGAGCAGTTCTTC

j_call: TRBJ2-7
v_call: TRBV6-1
d_call: TRBD2
clone_size: few
cdr3_aa: CASSEARLAGGYEQYF
cdr3_nt: TGTGCCAGCAGTGAAGCGAGACTAGCGGGAGGGTACGAGCAGTACTTC

j_call: TRBJ1-3
v_call: TRBV7-9
d_call: NA
clone_size: NA
cdr3_aa: CASSLGNLLREDPGNTIYF
cdr3_nt: TGTGCCAGCAGCTTAGGTAACTTACTCCGGGAGGACCCTGGAAACACCATATATTTT

j_call: TRBJ2-7
v_call: TRBV5-4
d_call: TRBD2
clone_size: NA
cdr3_aa: CASTRAGGPAEQYF
cdr3_nt: TGTGCCAGCACCCGAGCGGGGGGGCCCGCCGAGCAGTACTTC

j_call: TRBJ1-2
v_call: TRBV29-1
d_call: TRBD1
clone_size: NA
cdr3_aa: CSARSRDRGHGYTF
cdr3_nt: TGCAGCGCCCGGTCCCGGGACAGGGGGCATGGCTACACCTTC

j_call: TRBJ2-2
v_call: TRBV7-3
d_call: NA
clone_size: NA
cdr3_aa: CASSFSRGNTGELFF
cdr3_nt: TGTGCCAGCAGCTTTTCCCGGGGGAACACCGGGGAGCTGTTTTTT

j_call: TRBJ2-7
v_call: TRBV5-1
d_call: TRBD2
clone_size: NA
cdr3_aa: CASSLAGGSTYEQYF
cdr3_nt: TGCGCCAGCAGCTTGGCCGGGGGGTCCACCTACGAGCAGTACTTC

j_call: TRBJ2-1
v_call: TRBV4-3
d_call: TRBD2
clone_size: NA
cdr3_aa: CASSRRTSGYNEQFF
cdr3_nt: TGCGCCAGCAGCCGTCGGACTAGCGGTTACAATGAGCAGTTCTTC

j_call: TRBJ2-1
v_call: TRBV19
d_call: TRBD1
clone_size: once
cdr3_aa: CASSTWTGYGGDEQFF
cdr3_nt: TGTGCCAGTAGTACTTGGACAGGGTATGGGGGCGATGAGCAGTTCTTC

j_call: TRBJ2-7
v_call: TRBV27
d_call: TRBD2
clone_size: NA
cdr3_aa: CASSYSGREQYF
cdr3_nt: TGTGCCAGCAGTTATAGCGGGCGCGAGCAGTACTTC

j_call: TRBJ1-2
v_call: TRBV15
d_call: TRBD1
clone_size: NA
cdr3_aa: CATSIGQGGRYGYTF
cdr3_nt: TGTGCCACCAGCATCGGACAGGGCGGGAGGTATGGCTACACCTTC

j_call: TRBJ2-1
v_call: TRBV10-3
d_call: NA
clone_size: NA
cdr3_aa: CAISELRSEQFF
cdr3_nt: TGTGCCATCAGTGAGTTGAGATCCGAGCAGTTCTTC

j_call: TRBJ2-7
v_call: TRBV6-5
d_call: TRBD2
clone_size: NA
cdr3_aa: CASNQRGASYEQYF
cdr3_nt: TGTGCCAGCAACCAGCGGGGGGCGTCCTACGAGCAGTACTTC

j_call: TRBJ2-7
v_call: TRBV7-9
d_call: TRBD1
clone_size: NA
cdr3_aa: CASSPRTGRGVVYEQYF
cdr3_nt: TGTGCCAGCAGCCCGCGGACAGGGAGAGGGGTTGTGTACGAGCAGTACTTC

j_call: TRBJ2-1
v_call: TRBV5-1
d_call: TRBD2
clone_size: NA
cdr3_aa: CASSLFSRTSGYNEQFF
cdr3_nt: TGCGCCAGCAGCTTGTTTTCTAGGACTAGCGGTTACAATGAGCAGTTCTTC

j_call: TRBJ1-1
v_call: TRBV11-1
d_call: NA
clone_size: NA
cdr3_aa: CASSFRDRAEAFF
cdr3_nt: TGTGCCAGCAGCTTCCGGGACCGAGCTGAAGCTTTCTTT

j_call: TRBJ2-5
v_call: TRBV7-6
d_call: TRBD1
clone_size: NA
cdr3_aa: CASSLAAGRQGPGETQYF
cdr3_nt: TGTGCCAGCAGCTTAGCGGCGGGGAGACAGGGGCCTGGGGAGACCCAGTACTTC

j_call: TRBJ2-1
v_call: TRBV7-2
d_call: NA
clone_size: NA
cdr3_aa: CASSFAGTSYNEQFF
cdr3_nt: TGTGCCAGCAGCTTCGCCGGGACATCATACAATGAGCAGTTCTTC

j_call: TRBJ2-4
v_call: TRBV29-1
d_call: NA
clone_size: NA
cdr3_aa: CSVGTVNIQYF
cdr3_nt: TGCAGCGTGGGGACGGTGAACATTCAGTACTTC

j_call: TRBJ2-2
v_call: TRBV19
d_call: TRBD2
clone_size: NA
cdr3_aa: CASSKGASGGERELFF
cdr3_nt: TGTGCCAGTAGTAAGGGGGCTAGCGGGGGCGAAAGGGAGCTGTTTTTT

j_call: TRBJ2-1
v_call: TRBV6-5
d_call: TRBD2
clone_size: NA
cdr3_aa: CASSWGGGSSYNEQFF
cdr3_nt: TGTGCCAGCAGTTGGGGCGGGGGAAGCTCCTACAATGAGCAGTTCTTC

j_call: TRBJ2-5
v_call: TRBV5-4
d_call: TRBD2
clone_size: NA
cdr3_aa: CASSLRTSGGETQYF
cdr3_nt: TGTGCCAGCAGCTTAAGGACTAGCGGGGGAGAGACCCAGTACTTC

j_call: TRBJ1-1
v_call: TRBV20-1
d_call: NA
clone_size: NA
cdr3_aa: CSATTNTEAFF
cdr3_nt: TGCAGTGCTACTACGAACACTGAAGCTTTCTTT

j_call: TRBJ1-4
v_call: TRBV14
d_call: NA
clone_size: NA
cdr3_aa: CASSQGDWGNEKLFF
cdr3_nt: TGTGCCAGCAGCCAAGGGGACTGGGGTAATGAAAAACTGTTTTTT

j_call: TRBJ2-7
v_call: TRBV4-1
d_call: TRBD1
clone_size: NA
cdr3_aa: CASSFGQGTYEQYF
cdr3_nt: TGCGCCAGCAGCTTTGGACAGGGAACCTACGAGCAGTACTTC

j_call: TRBJ2-7
v_call: TRBV10-1
d_call: TRBD1
clone_size: NA
cdr3_aa: CASSESGQGFHEQYF
cdr3_nt: TGCGCCAGCAGTGAGTCCGGACAGGGTTTCCACGAGCAGTACTTC

j_call: TRBJ1-4
v_call: TRBV7-6
d_call: NA
clone_size: few
cdr3_aa: CASSLVGLSRLFF
cdr3_nt: TGTGCCAGCAGCTTAGTTGGGCTCTCCCGCCTGTTTTTT

j_call: TRBJ2-5
v_call: TRBV14
d_call: NA
clone_size: NA
cdr3_aa: CASSPSSGWMYQETQYF
cdr3_nt: TGTGCCAGCAGTCCAAGTTCCGGGTGGATGTACCAAGAGACCCAGTACTTC

j_call: TRBJ2-7
v_call: TRBV28
d_call: TRBD1
clone_size: NA
cdr3_aa: CASARDSSRGYEQYF
cdr3_nt: TGTGCCAGCGCCCGGGACAGCTCCAGAGGGTACGAGCAGTACTTC

j_call: TRBJ1-4
v_call: TRBV12-5
d_call: NA
clone_size: NA
cdr3_aa: CASGFLVVGRATNEKLFF
cdr3_nt: TGTGCTAGTGGTTTTCTTGTAGTGGGCCGTGCAACTAATGAAAAACTGTTTTTT

j_call: TRBJ1-1
v_call: TRBV5-1
d_call: NA
clone_size: once
cdr3_aa: CASSPTEWGTEAFF
cdr3_nt: TGCGCCAGCAGCCCGACTGAATGGGGCACTGAAGCTTTCTTT

j_call: TRBJ1-1
v_call: TRBV5-4
d_call: NA
clone_size: NA
cdr3_aa: CASSLVNTEAFF
cdr3_nt: TGTGCCAGCAGCTTGGTTAACACTGAAGCTTTCTTT

j_call: TRBJ2-6
v_call: TRBV27
d_call: TRBD1
clone_size: NA
cdr3_aa: CASSPTGAGANVLTF
cdr3_nt: TGTGCCAGCAGTCCAACAGGGGCTGGGGCCAACGTCCTGACTTTC

j_call: TRBJ1-1
v_call: TRBV6-5
d_call: NA
clone_size: NA
cdr3_aa: CASSYGTPNTEAFF
cdr3_nt: TGTGCCAGCAGCTACGGGACACCCAACACTGAAGCTTTCTTT

j_call: TRBJ1-2
v_call: TRBV5-8
d_call: NA
clone_size: NA
cdr3_aa: CASSLVAPANYGYTF
cdr3_nt: TGTGCCAGCAGCTTGGTGGCACCCGCTAACTATGGCTACACCTTC

j_call: TRBJ2-7
v_call: TRBV7-8
d_call: NA
clone_size: NA
cdr3_aa: CASSLGPTGSLSYEQYF
cdr3_nt: TGTGCCAGCAGCTTAGGACCGACAGGTTCCCTGAGCTACGAGCAGTACTTC

j_call: TRBJ1-5
v_call: TRBV6-1
d_call: NA
clone_size: NA
cdr3_aa: CASTLHENQPQHF
cdr3_nt: TGTGCCAGCACCCTCCATGAAAATCAGCCCCAGCATTTT

j_call: TRBJ2-3
v_call: TRBV4-1
d_call: NA
clone_size: once
cdr3_aa: CASSQDGTPDTQYF
cdr3_nt: TGCGCCAGCAGCCAAGATGGGACTCCAGATACGCAGTATTTT

j_call: TRBJ1-1
v_call: TRBV7-2
d_call: NA
clone_size: NA
cdr3_aa: CASSLEEVRLNTEAFF
cdr3_nt: TGTGCCAGCAGCTTAGAAGAAGTCAGGTTGAACACTGAAGCTTTCTTT